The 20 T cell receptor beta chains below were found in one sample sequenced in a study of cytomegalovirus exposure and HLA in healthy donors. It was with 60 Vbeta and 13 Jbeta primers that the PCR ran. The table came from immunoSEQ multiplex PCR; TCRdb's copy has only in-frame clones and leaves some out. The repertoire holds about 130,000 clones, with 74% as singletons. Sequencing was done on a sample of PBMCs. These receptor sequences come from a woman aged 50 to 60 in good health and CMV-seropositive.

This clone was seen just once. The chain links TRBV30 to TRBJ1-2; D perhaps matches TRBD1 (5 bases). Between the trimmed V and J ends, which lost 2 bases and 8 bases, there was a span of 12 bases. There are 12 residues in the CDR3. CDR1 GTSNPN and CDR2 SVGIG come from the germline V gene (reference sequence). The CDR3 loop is CAWSPRGRGYTF. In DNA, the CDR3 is TGTGCCTGGAGTCCGCGGGGCAGGGGCTACACCTTC.

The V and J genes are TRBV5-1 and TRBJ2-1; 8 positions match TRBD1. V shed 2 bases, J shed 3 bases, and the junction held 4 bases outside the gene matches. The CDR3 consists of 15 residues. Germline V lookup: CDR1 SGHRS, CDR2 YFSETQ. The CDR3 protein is CASSLRTGIYNEQFF. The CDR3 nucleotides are TGCGCCAGCAGCTTAAGGACAGGGATCTACAATGAGCAGTTCTTC.

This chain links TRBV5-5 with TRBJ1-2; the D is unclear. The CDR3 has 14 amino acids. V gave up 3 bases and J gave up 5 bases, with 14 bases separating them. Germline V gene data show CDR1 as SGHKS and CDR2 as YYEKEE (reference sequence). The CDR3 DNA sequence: TGTGCCAGCAGCTCAGAGGGCTTTGGGTATGGCTACACCTTC. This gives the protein CASSSEGFGYGYTF. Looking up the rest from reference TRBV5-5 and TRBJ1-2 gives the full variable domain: DAGVTQSPTHLIKTRGQQVTLRCSPISGHKSVSWYQQVLGQGPQFIFQYYEKEERGRGNFPDRFSARQFPNYSSELNVNALLLGDSALYLCASSSEGFGYGYTFGSGTRLTVV.

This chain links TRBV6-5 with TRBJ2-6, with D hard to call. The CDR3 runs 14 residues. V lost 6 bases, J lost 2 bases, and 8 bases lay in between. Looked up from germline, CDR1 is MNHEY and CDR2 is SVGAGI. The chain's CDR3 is CASSRTAGANVLTF. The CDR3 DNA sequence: TGTGCCAGCAGCCGTACAGCTGGGGCCAACGTCCTGACTTTC.

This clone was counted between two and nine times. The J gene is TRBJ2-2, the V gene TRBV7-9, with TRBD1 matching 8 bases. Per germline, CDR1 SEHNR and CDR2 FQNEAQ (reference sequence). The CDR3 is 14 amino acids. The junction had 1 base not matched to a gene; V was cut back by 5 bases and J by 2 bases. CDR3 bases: TGTGCCAGCAGCCAGGGGGCAAACACCGGGGAGCTGTTTTTT. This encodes CASSQGANTGELFF.

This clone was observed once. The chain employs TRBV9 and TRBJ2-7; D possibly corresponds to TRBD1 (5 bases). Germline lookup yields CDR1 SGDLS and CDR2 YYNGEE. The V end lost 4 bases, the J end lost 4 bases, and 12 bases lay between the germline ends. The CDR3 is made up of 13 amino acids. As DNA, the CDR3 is TGTGCCAGCAGCCCAGGGTTTAGGTACGAGCAGTACTTC. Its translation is CASSPGFRYEQYF.

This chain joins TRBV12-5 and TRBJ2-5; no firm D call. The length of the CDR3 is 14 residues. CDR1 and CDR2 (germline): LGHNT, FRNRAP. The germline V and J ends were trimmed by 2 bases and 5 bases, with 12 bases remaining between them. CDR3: CASGLTPRSETQYF. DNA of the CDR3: TGTGCTAGTGGTTTGACTCCTAGATCCGAGACCCAGTACTTC. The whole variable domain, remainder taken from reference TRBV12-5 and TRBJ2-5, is DARVTQTPRHKVTEMGQEVTMRCQPILGHNTVFWYRQTMMQGLELLAYFRNRAPLDDSGMPKDRFSAEMPDATLATLKIQPSEPRDSAVYFCASGLTPRSETQYFGPGTRLLVL.

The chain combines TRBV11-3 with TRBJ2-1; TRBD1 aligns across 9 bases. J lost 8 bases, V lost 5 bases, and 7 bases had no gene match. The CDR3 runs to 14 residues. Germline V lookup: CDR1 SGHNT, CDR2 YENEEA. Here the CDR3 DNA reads TGTGCCAGCAGCCAGCCGGGACAGGGTGATGAGCAGTTCTTC. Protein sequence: CASSQPGQGDEQFF.

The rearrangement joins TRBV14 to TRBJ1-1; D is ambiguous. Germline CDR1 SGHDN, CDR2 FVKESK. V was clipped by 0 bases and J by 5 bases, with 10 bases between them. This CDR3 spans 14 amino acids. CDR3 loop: CASSQEAAGTEAFF. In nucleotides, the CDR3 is TGTGCCAGCAGCCAAGAAGCGGCCGGGACTGAAGCTTTCTTT.

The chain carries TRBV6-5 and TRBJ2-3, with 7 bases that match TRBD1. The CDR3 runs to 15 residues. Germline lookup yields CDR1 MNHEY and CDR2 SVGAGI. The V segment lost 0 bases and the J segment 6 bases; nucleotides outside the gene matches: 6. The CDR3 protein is CASSYSGSRGDTQYF. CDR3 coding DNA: TGTGCCAGCAGTTACTCCGGCTCCAGGGGGGATACGCAGTATTTT.

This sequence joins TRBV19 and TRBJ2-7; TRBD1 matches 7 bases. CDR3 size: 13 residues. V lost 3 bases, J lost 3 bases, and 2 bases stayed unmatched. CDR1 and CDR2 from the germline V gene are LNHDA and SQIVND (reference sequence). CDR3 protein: CASSMNRGYEQYF. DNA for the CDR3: TGTGCCAGTAGTATGAACAGGGGCTACGAGCAGTACTTC.

CDR3 DNA sequence: TGTGCCAGCAGCCCCGACAGGAACTACGAGCAGTACTTC. As protein: CASSPDRNYEQYF. The chain employs TRBV5-8 and TRBJ2-7, with D possibly being TRBD1 (6 bases). The CDR3 has 13 residues. Germline V gene data show CDR1 as SGHTS and CDR2 as YDEGEE. Deletions cut 4 bases from V and 3 bases from J, with 11 bases between.

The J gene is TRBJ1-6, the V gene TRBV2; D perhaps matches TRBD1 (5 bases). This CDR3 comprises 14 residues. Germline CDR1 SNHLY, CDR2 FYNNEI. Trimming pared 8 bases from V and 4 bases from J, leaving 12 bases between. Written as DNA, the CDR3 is TGTGCCAGCTTGGCGGAGGGGTATAATTCACCCCTCCACTTT. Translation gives CASLAEGYNSPLHF.

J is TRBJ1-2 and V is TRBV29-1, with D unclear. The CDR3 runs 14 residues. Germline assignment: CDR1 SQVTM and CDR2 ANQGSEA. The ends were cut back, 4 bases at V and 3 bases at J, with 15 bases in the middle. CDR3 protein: CSVVRPNEYYGYTF. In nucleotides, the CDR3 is TGCAGCGTTGTTCGCCCCAACGAGTACTATGGCTACACCTTC.

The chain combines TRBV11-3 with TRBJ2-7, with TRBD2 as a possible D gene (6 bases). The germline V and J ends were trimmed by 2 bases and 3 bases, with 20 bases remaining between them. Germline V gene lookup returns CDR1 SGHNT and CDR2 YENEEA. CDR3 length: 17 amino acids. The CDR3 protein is CASSLQTGGAGYYEQYF. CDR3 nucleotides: TGTGCCAGCAGCTTACAAACCGGAGGGGCGGGGTACTACGAGCAGTACTTC.

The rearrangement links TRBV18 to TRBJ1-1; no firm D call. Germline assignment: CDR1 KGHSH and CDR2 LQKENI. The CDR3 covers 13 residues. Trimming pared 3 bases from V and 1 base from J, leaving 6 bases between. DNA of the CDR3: TGTGCCAGCTCACCGCAACAGAACACTGAAGCTTTCTTT. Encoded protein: CASSPQQNTEAFF.

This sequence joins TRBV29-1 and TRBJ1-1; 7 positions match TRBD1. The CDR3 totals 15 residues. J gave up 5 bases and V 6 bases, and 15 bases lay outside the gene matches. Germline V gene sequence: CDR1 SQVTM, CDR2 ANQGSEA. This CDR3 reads CSVEEGTAGRTEAFF. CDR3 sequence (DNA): TGCAGCGTCGAGGAAGGGACAGCGGGTAGGACTGAAGCTTTCTTT. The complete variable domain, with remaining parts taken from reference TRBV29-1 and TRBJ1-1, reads SAVISQKPSRDICQRGTSLTIQCQVDSQVTMMFWYRQQPGQSLTLIATANQGSEATYESGFVIDKFPISRPNLTFSTLTVSNMSPEDSSIYLCSVEEGTAGRTEAFFGQGTRLTVV.

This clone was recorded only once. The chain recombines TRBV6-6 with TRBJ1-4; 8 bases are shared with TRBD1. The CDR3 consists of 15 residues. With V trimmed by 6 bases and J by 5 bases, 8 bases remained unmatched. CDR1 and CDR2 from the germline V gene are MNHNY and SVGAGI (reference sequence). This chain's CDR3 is CASRETGVGNEKLFF. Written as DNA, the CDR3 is TGTGCCAGCAGAGAGACAGGGGTTGGGAATGAAAAACTGTTTTTT.

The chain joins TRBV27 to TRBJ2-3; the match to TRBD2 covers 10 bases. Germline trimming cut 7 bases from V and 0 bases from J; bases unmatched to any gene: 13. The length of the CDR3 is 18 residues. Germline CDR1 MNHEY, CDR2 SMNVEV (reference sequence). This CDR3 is CASTSLAGALASTDTQYF. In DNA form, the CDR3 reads TGTGCCAGCACCTCGCTAGCGGGGGCCCTGGCTAGCACAGATACGCAGTATTTT.

The CDR3 DNA is TGTGCCAGCAGTTTTAATCGGGGGGCCCCAGATACGCAGTATTTT. It translates to CASSFNRGAPDTQYF. The chain joins TRBV28 to TRBJ2-3, with a possible D match to TRBD2 (7 bases). The germline gives CDR1 MDHEN, CDR2 SYDVKM. This CDR3 is built from 15 residues. V was clipped by 3 bases and J by 4 bases, with 14 bases between them. The variable domain in full, completed from reference TRBV28 and TRBJ2-3, reads DVKVTQSSRYLVKRTGEKVFLECVQDMDHENMFWYRQDPGLGLRLIYFSYDVKMKEKGDIPEGYSVSREKKERFSLILESASTNQTSMYLCASSFNRGAPDTQYFGPGTRLTVL.